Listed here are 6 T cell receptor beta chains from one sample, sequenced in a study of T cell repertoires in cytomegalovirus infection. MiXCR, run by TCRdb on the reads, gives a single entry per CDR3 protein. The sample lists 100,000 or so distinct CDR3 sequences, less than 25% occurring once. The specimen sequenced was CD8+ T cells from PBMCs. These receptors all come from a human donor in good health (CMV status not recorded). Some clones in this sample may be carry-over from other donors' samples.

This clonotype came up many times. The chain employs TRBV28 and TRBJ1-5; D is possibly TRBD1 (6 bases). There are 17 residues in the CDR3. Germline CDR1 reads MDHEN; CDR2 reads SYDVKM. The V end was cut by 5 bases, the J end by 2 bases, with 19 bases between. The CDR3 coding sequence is TGTGCCAGCAGTGGCCCGACAGGCCTTGGGGGCAATCAGCCCCAGCATTTT. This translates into CASSGPTGLGGNQPQHF. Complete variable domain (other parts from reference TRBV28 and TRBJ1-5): DVKVTQSSRYLVKRTGEKVFLECVQDMDHENMFWYRQDPGLGLRLIYFSYDVKMKEKGDIPEGYSVSREKKERFSLILESASTNQTSMYLCASSGPTGLGGNQPQHFGDGTRLSIL.

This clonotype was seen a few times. CDR3 nucleotide sequence: TGTGCCAGCAGTTACTCGAAAGGTTCTGGTTCACCCCTCCACTTT. Translation: CASSYSKGSGSPLHF. The chain recombines TRBV6-6 with TRBJ1-6; D unclear. The V end was cut by 0 bases, the J end by 9 bases, with 12 bases between. This CDR3 has 15 amino acids. CDR1 and CDR2 from the germline V gene are MNHNY and SVGAGI (reference sequence).

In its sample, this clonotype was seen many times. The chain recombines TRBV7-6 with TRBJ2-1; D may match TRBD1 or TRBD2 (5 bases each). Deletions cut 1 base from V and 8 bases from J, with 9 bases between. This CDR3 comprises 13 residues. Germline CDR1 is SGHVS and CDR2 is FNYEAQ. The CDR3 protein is CASSLGGKDEQFF. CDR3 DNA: TGTGCCAGCAGCTTAGGGGGGAAGGATGAGCAGTTCTTC.

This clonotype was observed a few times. The CDR3 here is CASSRSSGEADTQYF. CDR3 bases: TGTGCCAGTAGCCGGTCTAGCGGGGAGGCAGATACGCAGTATTTT. The chain carries TRBV19 and TRBJ2-3; 9 bases fit TRBD2. The CDR3 has 15 amino acids. The V segment lost 6 bases and the J segment 4 bases; nucleotides outside the gene matches: 8. The germline V gene encodes CDR1 LNHDA and CDR2 SQIVND (reference sequence).

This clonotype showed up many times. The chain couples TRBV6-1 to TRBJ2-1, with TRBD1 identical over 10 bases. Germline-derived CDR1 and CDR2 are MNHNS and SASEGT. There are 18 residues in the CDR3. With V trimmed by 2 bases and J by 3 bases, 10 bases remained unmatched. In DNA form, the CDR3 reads TGTGCCAGCAGTGAATCAACCGGGACAGGGGTGTTCTACAATGAGCAGTTCTTC. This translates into CASSESTGTGVFYNEQFF.

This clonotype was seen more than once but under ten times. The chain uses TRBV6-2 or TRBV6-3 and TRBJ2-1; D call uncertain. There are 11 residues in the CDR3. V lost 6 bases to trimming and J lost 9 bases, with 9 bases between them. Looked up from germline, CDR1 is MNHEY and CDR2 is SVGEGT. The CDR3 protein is CASSPTGEQFF. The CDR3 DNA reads TGTGCCAGCAGCCCGACCGGTGAGCAGTTCTTC.